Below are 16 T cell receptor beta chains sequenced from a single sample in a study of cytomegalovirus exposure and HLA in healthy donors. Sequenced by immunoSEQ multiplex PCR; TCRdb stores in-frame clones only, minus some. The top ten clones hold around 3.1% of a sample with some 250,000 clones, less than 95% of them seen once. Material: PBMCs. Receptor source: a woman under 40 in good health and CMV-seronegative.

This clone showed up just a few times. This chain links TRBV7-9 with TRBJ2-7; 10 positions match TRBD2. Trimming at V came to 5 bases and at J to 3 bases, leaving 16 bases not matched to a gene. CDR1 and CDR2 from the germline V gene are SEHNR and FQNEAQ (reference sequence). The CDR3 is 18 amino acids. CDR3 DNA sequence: TGTGCCAGCAGCACTCGAGCGGGAGGGTCTTTACGGATCTACGAGCAGTACTTC. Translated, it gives CASSTRAGGSLRIYEQYF.

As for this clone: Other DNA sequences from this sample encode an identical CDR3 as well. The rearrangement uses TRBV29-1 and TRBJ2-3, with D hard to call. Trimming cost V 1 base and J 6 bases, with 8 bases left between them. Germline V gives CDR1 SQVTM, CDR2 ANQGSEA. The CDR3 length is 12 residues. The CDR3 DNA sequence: TGCAGCGTTGAAGGGCCTACGGATACGCAGTATTTT. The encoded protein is CSVEGPTDTQYF.

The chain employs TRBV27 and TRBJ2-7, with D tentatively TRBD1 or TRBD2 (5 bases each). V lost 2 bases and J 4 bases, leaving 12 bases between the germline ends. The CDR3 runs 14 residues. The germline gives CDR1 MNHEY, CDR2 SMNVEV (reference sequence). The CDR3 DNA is TGTGCCAGCAGTTTAACCGGGACGATTTACGAGCAGTACTTC. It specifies CASSLTGTIYEQYF.

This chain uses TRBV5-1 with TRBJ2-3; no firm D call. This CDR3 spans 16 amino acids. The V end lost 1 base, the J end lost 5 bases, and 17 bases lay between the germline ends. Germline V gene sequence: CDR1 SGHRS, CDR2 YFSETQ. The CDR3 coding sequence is TGCGCCAGCAGCTTGATGTCGGTATTTATGGGAGATACGCAGTATTTT. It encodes CASSLMSVFMGDTQYF.

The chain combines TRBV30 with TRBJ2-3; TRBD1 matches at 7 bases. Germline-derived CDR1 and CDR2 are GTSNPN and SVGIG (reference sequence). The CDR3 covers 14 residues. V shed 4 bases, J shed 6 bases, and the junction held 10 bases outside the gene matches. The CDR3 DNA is TGTGCCTGGACCCTACAGGGGCTCGGGGATACGCAGTATTTT. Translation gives CAWTLQGLGDTQYF.

The CDR3 sequence: CASSAYRASYSDSNQPQHF. CDR3 nucleotide sequence: TGTGCCAGCAGTGCTTACAGGGCATCCTACTCCGATAGCAATCAGCCCCAGCATTTT. The chain combines TRBV2 with TRBJ1-5, with D possibly TRBD1 on 6 matching bases. Per germline, CDR1 SNHLY and CDR2 FYNNEI. The CDR3 loop spans 19 amino acids. V lost 4 bases and J 0 bases, leaving 22 bases between the germline ends.

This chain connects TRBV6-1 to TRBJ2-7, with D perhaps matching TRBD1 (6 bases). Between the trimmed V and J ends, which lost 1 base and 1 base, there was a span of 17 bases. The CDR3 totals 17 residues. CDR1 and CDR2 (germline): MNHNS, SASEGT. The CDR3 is CASSEDPGQILSYEQYF. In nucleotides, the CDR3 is TGTGCCAGCAGTGAAGACCCGGGACAAATCCTATCCTACGAGCAGTACTTC.

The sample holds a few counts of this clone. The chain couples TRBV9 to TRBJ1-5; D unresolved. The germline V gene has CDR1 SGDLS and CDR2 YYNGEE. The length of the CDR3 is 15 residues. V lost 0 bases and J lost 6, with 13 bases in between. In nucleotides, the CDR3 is TGTGCCAGCAGCGTAGCAGGAGAAGCGGGTCAGCCCCAGCATTTT. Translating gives CASSVAGEAGQPQHF.

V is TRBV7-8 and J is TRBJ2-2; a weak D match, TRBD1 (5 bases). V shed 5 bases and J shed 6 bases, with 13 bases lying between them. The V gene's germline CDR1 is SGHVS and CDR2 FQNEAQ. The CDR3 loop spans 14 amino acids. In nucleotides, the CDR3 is TGTGCCAGCAGCCCAGAGGCAGGGTCCGGGGAGCTGTTTTTT. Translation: CASSPEAGSGELFF.

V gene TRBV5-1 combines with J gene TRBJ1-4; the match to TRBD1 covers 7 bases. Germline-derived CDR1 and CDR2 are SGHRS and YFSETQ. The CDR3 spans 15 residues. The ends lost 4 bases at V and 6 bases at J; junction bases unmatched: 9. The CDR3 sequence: CASSPGGPEDEKLFF. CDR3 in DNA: TGCGCCAGCAGCCCAGGGGGGCCAGAGGATGAAAAACTGTTTTTT.

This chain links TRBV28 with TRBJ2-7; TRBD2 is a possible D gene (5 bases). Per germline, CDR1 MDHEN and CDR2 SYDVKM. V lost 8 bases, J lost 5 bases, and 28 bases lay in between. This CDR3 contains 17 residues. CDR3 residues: CASSTQARGSLRNEQYF. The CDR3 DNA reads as TGTGCCAGCTCAACCCAAGCGCGAGGGAGCCTGAGAAACGAGCAGTACTTC.

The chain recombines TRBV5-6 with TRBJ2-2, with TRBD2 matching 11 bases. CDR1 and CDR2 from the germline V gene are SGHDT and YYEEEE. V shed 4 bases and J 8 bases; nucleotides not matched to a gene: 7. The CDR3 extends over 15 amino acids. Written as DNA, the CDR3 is TGTGCCAGCAGCACCGGGACTAGCGGATCGGGGGAGCTGTTTTTT. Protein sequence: CASSTGTSGSGELFF.

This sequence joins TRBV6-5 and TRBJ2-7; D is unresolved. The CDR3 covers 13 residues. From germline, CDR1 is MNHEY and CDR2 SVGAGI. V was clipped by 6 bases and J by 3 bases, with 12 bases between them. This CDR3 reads CASRESRHYEQYF. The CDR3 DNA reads TGTGCCAGCAGGGAGTCAAGACACTACGAGCAGTACTTC.

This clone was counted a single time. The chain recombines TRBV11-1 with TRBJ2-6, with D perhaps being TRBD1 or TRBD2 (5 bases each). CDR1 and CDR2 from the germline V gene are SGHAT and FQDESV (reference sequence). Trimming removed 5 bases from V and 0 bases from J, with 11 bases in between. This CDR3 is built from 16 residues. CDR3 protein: CASSPGDHSGANVLTF. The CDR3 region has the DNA TGTGCCAGCAGCCCCGGGGACCACTCTGGGGCCAACGTCCTGACTTTC.

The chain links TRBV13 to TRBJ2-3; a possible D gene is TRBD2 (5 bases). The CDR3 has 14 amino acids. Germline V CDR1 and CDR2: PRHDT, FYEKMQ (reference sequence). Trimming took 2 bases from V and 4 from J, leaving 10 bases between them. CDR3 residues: CASSLSVRADTQYF. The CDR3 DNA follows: TGTGCCAGCAGCTTATCCGTGAGGGCAGATACGCAGTATTTT.

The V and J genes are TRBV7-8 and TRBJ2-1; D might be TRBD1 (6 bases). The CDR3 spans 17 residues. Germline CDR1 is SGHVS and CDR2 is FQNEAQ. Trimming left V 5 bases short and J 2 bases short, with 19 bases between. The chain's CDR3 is CASSQTPRRGPYNEQFF. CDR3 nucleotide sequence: TGTGCCAGCAGCCAAACCCCCCGCAGGGGACCCTACAATGAGCAGTTCTTC.